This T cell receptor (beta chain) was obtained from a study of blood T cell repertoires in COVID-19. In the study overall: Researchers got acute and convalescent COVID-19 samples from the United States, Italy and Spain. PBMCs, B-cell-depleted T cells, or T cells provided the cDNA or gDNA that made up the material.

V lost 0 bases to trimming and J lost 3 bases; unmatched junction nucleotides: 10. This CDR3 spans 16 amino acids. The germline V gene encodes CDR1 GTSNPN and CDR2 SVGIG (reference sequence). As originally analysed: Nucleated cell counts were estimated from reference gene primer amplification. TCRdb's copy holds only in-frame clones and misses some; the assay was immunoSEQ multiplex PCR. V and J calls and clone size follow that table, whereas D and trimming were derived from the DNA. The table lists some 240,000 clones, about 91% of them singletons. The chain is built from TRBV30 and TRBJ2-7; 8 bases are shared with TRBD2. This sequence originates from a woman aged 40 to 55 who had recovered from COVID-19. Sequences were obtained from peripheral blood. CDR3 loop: CAWSVGSGLAGYEQYF. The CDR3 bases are TGTGCCTGGAGTGTAGGGTCGGGCCTAGCGGGCTACGAGCAGTACTTC.